This passage covers 4 T cell receptor beta chains from one sample sequenced in a study of OX40 agonist ivuxolimab in advanced cancers. Method: immunoSEQ multiplex PCR; TCRdb's copy keeps in-frame clones and lacks some. The profile covers approximately 30,000 clones, with about four fifths appearing a single time and more than 1.2% taken by the ten largest. Sequences were derived from CD4+ or CD8+ T cells sorted from blood, sampled in a trial of the OX40 agonist ivuxolimab. Receptors originate from an adult with an advanced solid tumor such as melanoma, head and neck, liver or kidney cancer.

The chain recombines TRBV5-1 with TRBJ1-6; D not resolved. V lost 2 bases and J 7 bases, leaving 19 bases between the germline ends. Germline values: CDR1 SGHRS, CDR2 YFSETQ. The CDR3 extends over 17 amino acids. CDR3 loop: CASSFRKGGDVNSPLHF. In DNA, the CDR3 is TGCGCCAGCAGCTTTAGGAAGGGTGGAGATGTAAATTCACCCCTCCACTTT.

CDR3 amino acids: CASSVGSGGEYNEQFF. The DNA for the CDR3 is TGTGCCAGCAGCGTCGGTAGCGGGGGGGAGTACAATGAGCAGTTCTTC. This sequence joins TRBV9 and TRBJ2-1; the match to TRBD2 covers 11 bases. V lost 2 bases, J lost 4 bases, and 5 bases stayed unmatched. The CDR3 extends over 16 amino acids. Germline V lookup: CDR1 SGDLS, CDR2 YYNGEE.

With respect to this clone: Other DNA sequences of this sample code for an identical CDR3. The chain has TRBV5-1 and TRBJ2-5, with 7 bases identical to TRBD2. Trimming removed 2 bases from V and 3 bases from J; junction bases left unmatched: 1. Germline assignment: CDR1 SGHRS and CDR2 YFSETQ. This CDR3 is 13 amino acids long. CDR3 nucleotide sequence: TGCGCCAGCAGCTTTGCGGGGGAAGAGACCCAGTACTTC. It encodes CASSFAGEETQYF.

This clone was recorded a few times. The V and J genes are TRBV18 and TRBJ1-5; D call uncertain. Looked up from germline, CDR1 is KGHSH and CDR2 is LQKENI. The CDR3 loop spans 14 amino acids. V lost 3 bases, J lost 2 bases, and 8 bases lay in between. The CDR3 DNA reads TGTGCCAGCTCACCGGGTGATGGCAATCAGCCCCAGCATTTT. Residues: CASSPGDGNQPQHF.